The rows below give T cell receptor beta chains drawn from one sample of a study of OX40 agonist ivuxolimab in advanced cancers. Measured with immunoSEQ multiplex PCR; TCRdb has only the in-frame clones, and not every one. This table has about 89,000 clones, 70% to 90% appearing once. The sample consisted of CD4+ or CD8+ T cells sorted from blood, taken in a trial of the OX40 agonist ivuxolimab. Receptors originate from an adult with an advanced solid tumor such as melanoma, head and neck, liver or kidney cancer. CDR3s include the opening cysteine and the closing phenylalanine or tryptophan. D genes are given only for firm matches. Size is stated for part of the rows, as once, few or many counts, or as a class when the clone is expanded.

D gene,clone size,J gene,V gene,CDR3 protein,CDR3 DNA
.,.,TRBJ2-6,TRBV5-4,CASRTDLISGANVLTF,TGTGCCAGCAGGACTGACCTGATCTCTGGGGCCAACGTCCTGACTTTC
TRBD1,.,TRBJ1-5,TRBV5-6,CASSFLGQGAQPQHF,TGTGCCAGCAGCTTTCTAGGACAGGGGGCTCAGCCCCAGCATTTT
.,.,TRBJ1-4,TRBV29-1,CSVSQDRATNEKLFF,TGCAGCGTTTCCCAAGACAGAGCAACTAATGAAAAACTGTTTTTT
TRBD2,.,TRBJ2-7,TRBV7-9,CASSRGGTEQYF,TGTGCCAGCAGCCGGGGGGGGACCGAGCAGTACTTC
TRBD2,.,TRBJ2-1,TRBV6-4,CASSAGLAGALNEQFF,TGTGCCAGCAGTGCGGGACTAGCGGGGGCCCTCAATGAGCAGTTCTTC
.,few,TRBJ1-3,TRBV18,CASSRKTVSGNTIYF,TGTGCCAGCTCACGGAAGACAGTCTCTGGAAACACCATATATTTT
.,.,TRBJ1-2,TRBV11-2,CASSEDGTLYGYTF,TGTGCCAGCAGCGAGGACGGGACGCTCTATGGCTACACCTTC
.,.,TRBJ1-6,TRBV4-1,CASSLPQVAQTNSPLHF,TGCGCCAGCAGCCTCCCACAGGTGGCACAAACCAATTCACCCCTCCACTTT
.,.,TRBJ1-1,TRBV5-1,CASSSTVDRNTEAFF,TGCGCCAGCAGCTCAACAGTGGACCGGAACACTGAAGCTTTCTTT
TRBD2,.,TRBJ2-1,TRBV7-2,CASSLAPSGGVVRSYNEQFF,TGTGCCAGCAGCTTAGCGCCTAGCGGGGGGGTAGTAAGGTCCTACAATGAGCAGTTCTTC
TRBD1,.,TRBJ2-7,TRBV19,CATRDRGQYEQYF,TGTGCCACCCGGGACAGGGGGCAATACGAGCAGTACTTC
TRBD1,.,TRBJ1-1,TRBV19,CASLDSLQGGFTEAFF,TGTGCCAGTCTCGATAGCCTACAGGGGGGGTTTACTGAAGCTTTCTTT
.,.,TRBJ2-5,TRBV6-1,CASRMAGETQYF,TGTGCCAGCAGGATGGCCGGGGAGACCCAGTACTTC
.,.,TRBJ2-3,TRBV19,CASSGGGWTDTQYF,TGTGCCAGTAGTGGTGGGGGCTGGACAGATACGCAGTATTTT
TRBD1,.,TRBJ1-1,TRBV9,CASSVGYMGTGNTEAFF,TGTGCCAGCAGCGTAGGGTATATGGGGACAGGGAACACTGAAGCTTTCTTT
.,.,TRBJ2-7,TRBV10-3,CASLSGRSSYEQYF,TGTGCCAGCCTCTCCGGGCGAAGCTCCTACGAGCAGTACTTC
TRBD1,.,TRBJ2-7,TRBV29-1,CSVDPTGGYEQYF,TGCAGCGTTGATCCCACAGGGGGCTACGAGCAGTACTTC
.,.,TRBJ1-3,TRBV4-3,CASSQAVGGESSGNTIYF,TGCGCCAGCAGCCAAGCCGTTGGGGGCGAAAGTTCTGGAAACACCATATATTTT
TRBD1,.,TRBJ1-1,TRBV19,CASSILDRVNTEAFF,TGTGCCAGTAGTATCCTTGACAGGGTTAACACTGAAGCTTTCTTT
.,.,TRBJ2-5,TRBV29-1,CSVDAASQETQYF,TGCAGCGTCGACGCAGCGAGCCAAGAGACCCAGTACTTC
TRBD1,.,TRBJ1-2,TRBV4-2,CASSQGTGDYGYTF,TGTGCCAGCAGCCAAGGGACAGGGGATTATGGCTACACCTTC
.,.,TRBJ1-5,TRBV19,CASSPAGGVRSQPQHF,TGTGCCAGTAGTCCAGCCGGGGGGGTACGGTCTCAGCCCCAGCATTTT
.,.,TRBJ1-2,TRBV6-1,CASSAGRGLGGYTF,TGTGCCAGCAGTGCCGGACGCGGCCTGGGGGGCTACACCTTC
.,.,TRBJ2-5,TRBV7-2,CASSLRDGRAAETQYF,TGTGCCAGCAGCCTACGAGACGGCAGGGCGGCGGAGACCCAGTACTTC
.,.,TRBJ1-1,TRBV7-9,CASSLNGENTEAFF,TGTGCCAGCAGCTTAAATGGTGAGAACACTGAAGCTTTCTTT
.,.,TRBJ2-5,TRBV6-1,CASIGASQETQYF,TGTGCCAGCATAGGGGCTTCCCAAGAGACCCAGTACTTC
TRBD1,.,TRBJ2-5,TRBV30,CAWGWGTGSQETQYF,TGTGCCTGGGGATGGGGGACAGGGAGTCAAGAGACCCAGTACTTC
.,once,TRBJ1-4,TRBV7-2,CASSLDGTGGKLFF,TGTGCCAGCAGCTTAGATGGTACAGGTGGAAAACTGTTTTTT
TRBD1,.,TRBJ1-2,TRBV5-4,CASSLQGAGAANGYTF,TGTGCCAGCAGCTTGCAGGGGGCAGGGGCCGCTAATGGCTACACCTTC
.,few,TRBJ2-7,TRBV11-2,CASSLGGTYEQYF,TGTGCCAGCAGCTTAGGTGGGACCTACGAGCAGTACTTC
.,few,TRBJ1-6,TRBV18,CASSPQAGTDNSPLHF,TGTGCCAGCTCACCACAGGCAGGGACCGATAATTCACCCCTCCACTTT
.,.,TRBJ1-5,TRBV7-8,CASSLIDRNQPQHF,TGTGCCAGCAGCTTGATAGACAGAAATCAGCCCCAGCATTTT
.,.,TRBJ1-6,TRBV5-1,CASSLEAGANSPLHF,TGCGCCAGCAGCTTGGAGGCAGGGGCTAATTCACCCCTCCACTTT
TRBD1,.,TRBJ1-6,TRBV5-1,CASSLVSPIRQGGSPLHF,TGCGCCAGCAGCTTGGTGTCCCCTATTCGACAGGGTGGGTCACCCCTCCACTTT
.,.,TRBJ2-5,TRBV5-4,CASSLDRETQYF,TGTGCCAGCAGCTTGGACCGGGAGACCCAGTACTTC
.,.,TRBJ2-2,TRBV19,CASSTPGDNTGELFF,TGTGCCAGTAGTACCCCAGGGGACAACACCGGGGAGCTGTTTTTT
TRBD2,.,TRBJ2-1,TRBV5-1,CASAGQAGVGNEQFF,TGCGCCAGCGCAGGACAAGCGGGGGTAGGTAATGAGCAGTTCTTC
TRBD2,.,TRBJ2-7,TRBV4-3,CASSPRLAGRIYEQYF,TGCGCCAGCAGCCCACGACTAGCGGGGCGAATTTACGAGCAGTACTTC
.,.,TRBJ1-1,TRBV28,CASRDPRAEAFF,TGTGCCAGCAGGGACCCGAGGGCTGAAGCTTTCTTT
TRBD1,.,TRBJ1-5,TRBV11-2,CASSPDRDLGQPQHF,TGTGCCAGCAGCCCGGACAGGGACCTAGGTCAGCCCCAGCATTTT
.,.,TRBJ2-7,TRBV2,CASRLGDVPYEQYF,TGTGCCAGCCGCCTAGGGGACGTACCCTACGAGCAGTACTTC
.,.,TRBJ1-3,TRBV13,CASSQGTGLAGNTIYF,TGTGCCAGCAGCCAAGGAACAGGGCTAGCTGGAAACACCATATATTTT
.,.,TRBJ2-7,TRBV5-4,CASSLGRGFEQYF,TGTGCCAGCAGCTTGGGAAGGGGTTTCGAGCAGTACTTC
.,once,TRBJ1-3,TRBV6-5,CASSCGRTSGNTIYF,TGTGCCAGCAGTTGTGGGCGGACCTCTGGAAACACCATATATTTT
.,.,TRBJ1-1,TRBV30,CAWIMLGGPRTEAFF,TGTGCCTGGATCATGCTGGGGGGGCCGCGGACTGAAGCTTTCTTT
TRBD1,.,TRBJ2-7,TRBV27,CASSRRTGLAYEQYF,TGTGCCAGCAGCAGGAGGACAGGGCTAGCCTACGAGCAGTACTTC
.,.,TRBJ2-3,TRBV6-5,CASSYLARDTDTQYF,TGTGCCAGCAGTTACCTGGCCAGGGACACAGATACGCAGTATTTT
TRBD1,.,TRBJ2-7,TRBV6-1,CASSEGDREVNEQYF,TGTGCCAGCAGTGAGGGGGACAGGGAGGTAAACGAGCAGTACTTC
.,.,TRBJ1-1,TRBV30,CAAGEGRNTEAFF,TGTGCCGCAGGTGAGGGCAGGAACACTGAAGCTTTCTTT
.,.,TRBJ2-2,TRBV19,CASSITGTNTGELFF,TGTGCCAGTAGTATAACAGGGACGAACACCGGGGAGCTGTTTTTT
TRBD1,.,TRBJ1-6,TRBV11-3,CASSRDSKNSPLHF,TGTGCCAGCAGCCGGGACAGCAAGAATTCACCCCTCCACTTT
.,once,TRBJ2-7,TRBV6-5,CASSSDKLREQYF,TGTGCCAGCAGTTCCGACAAATTACGGGAGCAGTACTTC
.,.,TRBJ2-7,TRBV12-5,CASGLPTAPEQYF,TGTGCTAGTGGTTTACCCACCGCCCCCGAACAGTACTTC
TRBD1,.,TRBJ1-5,TRBV6-1,CASSENVQGDLGNQPQHF,TGTGCCAGCAGTGAAAATGTACAGGGGGATCTCGGGAATCAGCCCCAGCATTTT
TRBD2,.,TRBJ2-1,TRBV5-1,CASIPPGGGNEQFF,TGCGCCAGCATCCCACCTGGGGGGGGGAATGAGCAGTTCTTC
TRBD1,.,TRBJ2-2,TRBV11-1,CASRQGAGTGELFF,TGTGCCAGCAGGCAGGGGGCGGGCACCGGGGAGCTGTTTTTT
.,.,TRBJ2-1,TRBV5-4,CASSSGPPSSYNEQFF,TGTGCCAGCAGCTCGGGACCGCCAAGTTCCTACAATGAGCAGTTCTTC
.,few,TRBJ1-2,TRBV9,CASSVQASGQGYTF,TGTGCCAGCAGCGTACAGGCATCAGGTCAGGGCTACACCTTC